This TCR beta chain was sequenced during a study of T cells in tuberculosis. Whole-study context: A South African cohort included IGRA-negative adolescents, latently infected IGRA-positive adolescents and adults with active tuberculosis.

As concerns this clone: Its antigen is as yet unknown.

Germline loops: CDR1 MNHNY, CDR2 SVGAGI (reference sequence). After removal of 6 bases from V and 6 bases from J, the junction contained 9 bases not matched to a gene. The CDR3 has 14 residues. Sequencing was performed with immunoSEQ multiplex PCR; in TCRdb, only in-frame clones are kept and a portion is missing. Of some 41,000 clones in the sample, roughly 94% are singletons; the top ten hold less than 2%. General observations from the study: Active tuberculosis TCR-alpha repertoires lay closer to GMM-specific TCRs than IGRA-negative controls, suggesting clonal expansion.

The sample was PBMCs. The receptor was derived from a donor aged 10-29 years with latent tuberculosis or without tuberculosis infection. Some clones in this sample may be carry-over from other donors' samples. The V gene is TRBV6-6, the J gene TRBJ1-1; 8 bases line up with TRBD1. DNA for the CDR3: TGTGCCAGCAGAAGGACAGGGTCAGACGCTGAAGCTTTCTTT. Translation gives CASRRTGSDAEAFF.